This T cell receptor beta chain stems from a study of shared clonotypes between healthy human individuals. Broader study findings: Incomplete sequencing of sorted subsets was indicated by rarefaction despite large depth.

A 200 ng quantity of DNA, some 30,000 T cell genomes, went into the sorted-subset replicate PCRs. Produced via immunoSEQ multiplex PCR; TCRdb's table is partial and in-frame only. Among nearly 600,000 clones listed, around 95% were seen once. This clone was seen more than once but under ten times. Its antigen is not identified. Positive CCR7 selection of CD45RO-negative cells yielded the naive CD8 cells, and terminally differentiated effector memory CD45RA+ cells were excluded. Every one of the donors was a Caucasian adult that lived in Nashville, Tennessee. Sample: naive CD8+ T cells sorted from blood. The sequence derives from a woman between 25 and 40 years old in good health.

The CDR3 nucleotides read TGTGCCAGCAGCTCGGACACCCTGAACACTGAAGCTTTCTTT. Translation gives CASSSDTLNTEAFF. This rearrangement joins TRBV13 to TRBJ1-1, with D tentatively TRBD1 (5 bases). The V gene's germline CDR1 is PRHDT and CDR2 FYEKMQ (reference sequence). V was trimmed by 4 bases and J by 0 bases, leaving 9 bases between them. This CDR3 is 14 amino acids long.